This section outlines one T cell receptor beta chain sequence together with its context. Antigen specificity is unknown. Germline CDR1 and CDR2: MNHEY and SVGEGT. The CDR3 spans 15 residues. The data originate from a study of CXCR3-negative and CXCR3-positive naive CD8 T cells. General study findings and limits: Researchers reported similar TRBV-TRBJ usage in naive CXCR3-negative and CXCR3-positive cells, though memory differed. Naive subsets did not differ in surface CD5, and TRB CDR3 properties served to infer TCR strength.

The TRB libraries of cDNA were built by UMI-labeled 5' RACE. TCRdb reworked the 5' RACE reads into one entry per CDR3 protein, no DNA. The listing records 38,000 or so distinct CDR3 sequences. The sequenced sample was memory CD8+ T cells from blood. The receptor comes from a human donor in good health. Some clones in this sample may be carry-over from other donors' samples. This rearrangement joins TRBV6-2 or TRBV6-3 to TRBJ2-4; TCRdb outputs TRBD1, but without DNA this stays unchecked. This chain's CDR3 is CASTLRGESKNIQYF.